This record concerns one TCR beta chain sequence. Method: immunoSEQ multiplex PCR; TCRdb's copy keeps in-frame clones and lacks some. In the table there are tens of thousands of clones, about nine tenths of which are singletons. This record belongs to a study of blood T cell repertoires in COVID-19. Study-level background: There were acute and convalescent COVID-19 samples, and they came from the United States, Italy and Spain. Sources were T cells, B-cell-depleted T cells, or PBMCs; the material itself was cDNA or gDNA.

The germline V gene has CDR1 MDHEN and CDR2 SYDVKM. V was trimmed by 7 bases and J by 2 bases, leaving 14 bases between them. The CDR3 spans 14 residues. This TCR was recovered from a human donor in a cohort sampled during active COVID-19. The sequenced sample was peripheral blood. The chain recombines TRBV28 with TRBJ1-1, with TRBD1 as a possible D gene (6 bases). CDR3 amino acids: CASMVGGGNTEAFF. The CDR3 coding sequence is TGTGCCAGCATGGTTGGGGGGGGCAACACTGAAGCTTTCTTT.